This TCR beta chain was found in a study of blood T cells in healthy people across ages. Notes on this clonotype: The antigen remains undetermined.

General study points: There were more naive CD4+ cells and higher diversity in long-lived donors than in aged donors. Roughly linear declines in TCR beta diversity per million T cells occurred with age.

Primers used in a second PCR of roughly 7 to 11 cycles were a sample-barcoded 5' primer and a J-beta primer mix. The template-switch adaptor, which had 12 random nucleotides, put a tag on each cDNA molecule. TCRdb ran MiXCR on the 5' RACE reads and lists one entry per CDR3 protein. This sample has 800,000 or so distinct CDR3 sequences, with 62% found just once. Trimming cost V 5 bases and J 1 base; bases outside gene matches: 7. Germline CDR1 is MNHNY and CDR2 is SVGAGI (reference sequence). The length of the CDR3 is 16 residues. This rearrangement joins TRBV6-6 to TRBJ2-4; 8 bases match TRBD1. This TCR came from a young man in good health. Source material: blood. CDR3 protein: CASSDSRQGAKNIQYF. Here the CDR3 DNA reads TGTGCCAGCAGTGATAGTCGACAGGGGGCCAAAAACATTCAGTACTTC.